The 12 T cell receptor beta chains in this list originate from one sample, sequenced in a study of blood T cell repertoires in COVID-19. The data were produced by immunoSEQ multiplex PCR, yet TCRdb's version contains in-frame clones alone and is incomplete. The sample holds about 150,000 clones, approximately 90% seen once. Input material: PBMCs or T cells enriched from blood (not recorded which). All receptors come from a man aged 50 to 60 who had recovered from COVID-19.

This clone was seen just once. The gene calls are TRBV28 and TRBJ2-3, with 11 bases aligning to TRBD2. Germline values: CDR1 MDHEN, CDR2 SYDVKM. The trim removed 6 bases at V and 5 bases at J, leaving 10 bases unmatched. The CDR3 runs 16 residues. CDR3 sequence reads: CASSVTSGGLGDTQYF. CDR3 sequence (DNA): TGTGCCAGCAGCGTTACTAGCGGGGGCCTAGGAGATACGCAGTATTTT.

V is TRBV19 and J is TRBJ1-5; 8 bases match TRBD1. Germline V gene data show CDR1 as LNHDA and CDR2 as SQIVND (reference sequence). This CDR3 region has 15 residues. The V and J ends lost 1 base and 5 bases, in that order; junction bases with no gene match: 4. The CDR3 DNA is TGTGCCAGTAGTATAGGACAGGGGAGGGATCAGCCCCAGCATTTT. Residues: CASSIGQGRDQPQHF.

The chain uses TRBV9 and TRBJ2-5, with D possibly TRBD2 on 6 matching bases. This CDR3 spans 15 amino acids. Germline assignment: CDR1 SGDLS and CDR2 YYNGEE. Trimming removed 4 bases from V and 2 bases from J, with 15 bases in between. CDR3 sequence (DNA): TGTGCCAGCAGCCCGTTCCGCGGGATTCAAGAGACCCAGTACTTC. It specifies CASSPFRGIQETQYF.

The CDR3 loop is CASSFAPPASGNTGELFF. In nucleotides, the CDR3 is TGTGCCAGCAGCTTTGCCCCTCCGGCTAGCGGGAACACCGGGGAGCTGTTTTTT. The V and J genes are TRBV11-2 and TRBJ2-2; 7 bases fit TRBD2. From germline, CDR1 is SGHAT and CDR2 FQNNGV. The CDR3 has 18 residues. Trimming at V came to 3 bases and at J to 1 base, leaving 11 bases not matched to a gene.

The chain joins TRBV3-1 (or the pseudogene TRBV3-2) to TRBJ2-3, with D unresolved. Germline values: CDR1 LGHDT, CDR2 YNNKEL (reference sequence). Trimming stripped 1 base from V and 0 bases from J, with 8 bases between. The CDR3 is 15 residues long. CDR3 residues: CASSQVFTSTDTQYF. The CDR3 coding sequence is TGTGCCAGCAGCCAAGTGTTTACTAGCACAGATACGCAGTATTTT.

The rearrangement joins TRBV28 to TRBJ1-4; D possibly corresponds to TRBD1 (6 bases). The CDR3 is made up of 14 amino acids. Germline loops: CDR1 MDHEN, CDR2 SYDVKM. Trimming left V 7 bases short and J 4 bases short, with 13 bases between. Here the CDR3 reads CASTRRGINEKLFF. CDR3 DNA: TGTGCCAGCACCCGAAGGGGGATTAATGAAAAACTGTTTTTT. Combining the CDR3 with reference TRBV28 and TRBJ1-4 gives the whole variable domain DVKVTQSSRYLVKRTGEKVFLECVQDMDHENMFWYRQDPGLGLRLIYFSYDVKMKEKGDIPEGYSVSREKKERFSLILESASTNQTSMYLCASTRRGINEKLFFGSGTQLSVL.

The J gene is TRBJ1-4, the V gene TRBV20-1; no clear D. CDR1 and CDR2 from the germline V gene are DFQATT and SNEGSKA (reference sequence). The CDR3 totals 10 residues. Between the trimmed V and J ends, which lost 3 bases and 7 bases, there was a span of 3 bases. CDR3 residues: CSARSEKLFF. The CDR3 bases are TGCAGTGCTAGGAGTGAAAAACTGTTTTTT.

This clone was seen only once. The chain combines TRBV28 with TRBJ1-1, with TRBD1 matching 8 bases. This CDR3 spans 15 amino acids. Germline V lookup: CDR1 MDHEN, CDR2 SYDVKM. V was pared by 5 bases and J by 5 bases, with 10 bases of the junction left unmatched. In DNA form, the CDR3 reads TGTGCCAGCAGTGTGACAGGGGTGAGGAGAACTGAAGCTTTCTTT. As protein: CASSVTGVRRTEAFF.

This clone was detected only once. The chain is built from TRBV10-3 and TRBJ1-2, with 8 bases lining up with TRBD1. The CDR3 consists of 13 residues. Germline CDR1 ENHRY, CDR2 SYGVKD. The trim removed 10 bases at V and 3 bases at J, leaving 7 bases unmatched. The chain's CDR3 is CATGQGMDYGYTF. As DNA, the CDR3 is TGTGCCACCGGACAGGGAATGGACTATGGCTACACCTTC.

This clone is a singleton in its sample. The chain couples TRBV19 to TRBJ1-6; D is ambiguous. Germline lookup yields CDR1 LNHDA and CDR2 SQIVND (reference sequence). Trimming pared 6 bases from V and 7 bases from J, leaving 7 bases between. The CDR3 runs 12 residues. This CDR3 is CASRELNSPLHF. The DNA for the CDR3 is TGTGCCAGTAGAGAGCTGAATTCACCCCTCCACTTT.

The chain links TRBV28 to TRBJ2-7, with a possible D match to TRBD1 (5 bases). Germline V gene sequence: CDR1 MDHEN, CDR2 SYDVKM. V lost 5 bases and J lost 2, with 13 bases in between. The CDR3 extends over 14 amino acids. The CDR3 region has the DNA TGTGCCAGCAGTCTAGTGACAGAGACCTACGAGCAGTACTTC. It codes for CASSLVTETYEQYF.

CDR3 sequence: CASSQLPSGQGEKLFF. CDR3 nucleotide sequence: TGCGCCAGCAGCCAGCTTCCCTCGGGACAGGGTGAAAAACTGTTTTTT. The chain recombines TRBV4-3 with TRBJ1-4, with 9 bases that match TRBD1. J was trimmed by 7 bases and V by 3 bases; bases with no gene match: 9. This CDR3 has 16 residues. Germline V gives CDR1 LGHNA, CDR2 YSLEER.